These T cell receptor beta chains were read from a single sample in a study of Tregs in tolerant kidney transplant recipients. Produced via immunoSEQ multiplex PCR; TCRdb's table is partial and in-frame only. The table has approximately 99,000 clones, roughly 90% seen once. The sequenced sample was CD4+ T cells from blood, obtained before the transplant. These TCRs come from a human donor who received a combined kidney and bone marrow transplant. The conserved cysteine and the conserved F or W are not part of the CDR3 here. Not all rows give a size; the values are once, few, many and, for expanded clones, a class.

>TRBV7-9|TRBJ1-4|NA
ASSLGQKNEKLF
>TRBV9|TRBJ2-1|NA
ASSPLAGETPYNEQF
>TRBV6-1|TRBJ1-2|NA
ASSEAFPSYYGYT
>TRBV5-6|TRBJ1-2|NA
ASSFGRDYGYT
>TRBV5-1|TRBJ2-3|NA
ASSHGGLDTQY
>TRBV7-2|TRBJ1-1|once
ASSLRSGKGYPTEAF
>TRBV12-1|TRBJ1-5|NA
ARRKDRRGQPQH
>TRBV18|TRBJ2-5|NA
ASSLMHQETQY
>TRBV30|TRBJ2-3|NA
AWSVGGSTYITDTQY
>TRBV5-1|TRBJ2-7|NA
ASSLVSSGSYEQY
>TRBV7-6|TRBJ1-6|NA
ASSPDRASNSPLH
>TRBV2|TRBJ2-7|NA
ASRISGSYEQY
>TRBV5-8|TRBJ1-2|NA
ASSLEPTRRDRGYGYT
>TRBV5-1|TRBJ2-2|NA
ASSFGSTGVTGELF
>TRBV11-2|TRBJ2-1|NA
ASSLVAPTYNEQF